A single sample gave rise to the 18 T cell receptor beta chains below, sequenced in a study of blood T cells in healthy people across ages (dated by TCRdb to about 2015). Libraries came from 5' RACE. A second PCR of roughly 7 to 12 cycles was run with a J-beta primer mix and a sample-barcoded 5' primer. TCRdb took the public reads, trimmed them with fastp at Q25, ran MiXCR for clone calling and kept in-frame beta chains. One record per CDR3 amino acid sequence lists the most common genes and DNA. A total of 1.8 million or so distinct CDR3 sequences appear in this sample, roughly 43% of them only once. The ten largest clones capture 23% of the sample. The sequencing input was blood. These TCRs come from a human donor in good health.

In this sample, this clonotype turned up many times. The chain has TRBV9 and TRBJ2-1; 8 positions agree with TRBD2. This CDR3 region has 15 residues. The V and J ends lost 3 bases and 0 bases, in that order; junction bases with no gene match: 2. CDR1 is SGDLS and CDR2 is YYNGEE in the germline V gene. The CDR3 nucleotides are TGTGCCAGCAGCGCCAGCGGGAGCTCCTACAATGAGCAGTTCTTC. Translating gives CASSASGSSYNEQFF.

The V and J genes are TRBV6-2 or TRBV6-3 and TRBJ2-2; tentatively, D is TRBD1 or TRBD2 (5 bases each). This CDR3 has 15 amino acids. V lost 7 bases to trimming and J lost 5 bases, with 17 bases between them. The germline CDR1 and CDR2 sequences are MNHEY and SVGEGT. CDR3 nucleotides: TGTGCCAGCACCCCGGGGCTAGCAGGTACCGGGGAGCTGTTTTTT. Its protein is CASTPGLAGTGELFF.

This clonotype turned up a few times. The V gene is TRBV20-1, the J gene TRBJ2-1; TRBD2 matches at 15 bases. With V trimmed by 3 bases and J by 4 bases, 4 bases remained unmatched. CDR3 length: 16 residues. Germline V gene data show CDR1 as DFQATT and CDR2 as SNEGSKA (reference sequence). The CDR3: CSASGLAGGRYNEQFF. Here the CDR3 DNA reads TGCAGTGCTAGCGGACTAGCGGGGGGGCGGTACAATGAGCAGTTCTTC.

The V gene is TRBV6-1, the J gene TRBJ1-6; tentatively, D is TRBD1 (6 bases). The CDR3 consists of 14 residues. Germline lookup yields CDR1 MNHNS and CDR2 SASEGT. Trimming shortened V by 1 base and J by 9 bases, and 10 bases separated the two germline ends. The CDR3 is CASSEVRGGSPLHF. CDR3 in DNA: TGTGCCAGCAGTGAAGTCAGGGGAGGTTCACCCCTCCACTTT.

The chain combines TRBV20-1 with TRBJ2-7; D tentatively fits TRBD1 or TRBD2 (6 bases each). Trimming shortened V by 3 bases and J by 7 bases, and 19 bases separated the two germline ends. The CDR3 has 14 residues. Germline V gives CDR1 DFQATT, CDR2 SNEGSKA (reference sequence). In DNA form, the CDR3 reads TGCAGTGCTAGTAGCCCGTGGGGGCGGGGAGAGCAGTACTTC. It translates to CSASSPWGRGEQYF.

The chain combines TRBV7-2 with TRBJ1-5; D gene uncertain. Per germline, CDR1 SGHTA and CDR2 FQGNSA. The CDR3 has 14 amino acids. Trimming stripped 5 bases from V and 3 bases from J, with 11 bases between. The CDR3 region is CASSEVYPNQPQHF. The CDR3 DNA follows: TGTGCCAGCAGCGAAGTTTATCCCAATCAGCCCCAGCATTTT.

This clonotype has a single count. The chain carries TRBV25-1 and TRBJ2-7; D call uncertain. Trimming left V 4 bases short and J 4 bases short, with 11 bases between. The CDR3 loop spans 13 amino acids. In germline, CDR1 is MGHDK, CDR2 SYGVNS. In DNA form, the CDR3 reads TGTGCCAGCAGTGGTTATGATAGGTACGAGCAGTACTTC. Translating gives CASSGYDRYEQYF.

V usage is TRBV13 and J usage is TRBJ1-2; TRBD1 matches at 8 bases. Germline assignment: CDR1 PRHDT and CDR2 FYEKMQ (reference sequence). This CDR3 comprises 15 residues. The junction had 12 bases not matched to a gene; V was cut back by 4 bases and J by 8 bases. The CDR3 spells CASSSRTQGAGGYTF. CDR3 in DNA: TGTGCCAGCAGCTCCCGAACTCAGGGGGCAGGGGGCTACACCTTC.

This clonotype was recorded at least ten times. The chain uses TRBV10-3 and TRBJ1-5, with unresolved D. There are 13 residues in the CDR3. The V and J ends lost 1 base and 6 bases respectively, with 7 bases between them. CDR1 and CDR2 (germline): ENHRY, SYGVKD. CDR3 sequence reads: CAISELPGQPQHF. The CDR3 bases are TGTGCCATCAGTGAGTTACCGGGTCAGCCCCAGCATTTT.

V and J are TRBV20-1 and TRBJ2-5; 12 bases match TRBD2. Losses at the gene ends were 4 bases for V and 4 bases for J; bases not matched to a gene: 4. The CDR3 has 14 amino acids. Looked up from germline, CDR1 is DFQATT and CDR2 is SNEGSKA (reference sequence). CDR3 sequence (DNA): TGCAGTGCTACTAGCGGGGGGGTAGCAGAGACCCAGTACTTC. It is translated as CSATSGGVAETQYF.

This clonotype has a single count. This chain uses TRBV5-6 with TRBJ2-3, with D uncertain. The length of the CDR3 is 15 residues. Germline values: CDR1 SGHDT, CDR2 YYEEEE. The V end lost 1 base, the J end lost 2 bases, and 11 bases lay between the germline ends. In nucleotides, the CDR3 is TGTGCCAGCAGCTTGAATTCCGGATTCACAGATACGCAGTATTTT. It specifies CASSLNSGFTDTQYF. Drawing the rest from reference TRBV5-6 and TRBJ2-3, the complete variable domain is DAGVTQSPTHLIKTRGQQVTLRCSPKSGHDTVSWYQQALGQGPQFIFQYYEEEERQRGNFPDRFSGHQFPNYSSELNVNALLLGDSALYLCASSLNSGFTDTQYFGPGTRLTVL.

This clonotype was seen at least ten times. This chain uses TRBV11-3 with TRBJ2-3, with no clear D. V lost 1 base and J 1 base, leaving 9 bases between the germline ends. Germline V gives CDR1 SGHNT, CDR2 YENEEA. The CDR3 is 15 residues long. CDR3 DNA: TGTGCCAGCAGCTTAGGAGAACCAGGCACAGATACGCAGTATTTT. It is translated as CASSLGEPGTDTQYF.

In nucleotides, the CDR3 is TGTGCCAGCAGTTTAATCACTGGAGAAAAACTGTTTTTT. Translating it yields CASSLITGEKLFF. The rearrangement links TRBV28 to TRBJ1-4, with unresolved D. CDR1 and CDR2 from the germline V gene are MDHEN and SYDVKM. This CDR3 spans 13 amino acids. Trimming removed 2 bases from V and 8 bases from J, with 9 bases in between.

This clonotype was detected only a few times. With a much larger clone just one base away, this may be a read error. The V call is TRBV6-6, the J call TRBJ2-7, with TRBD1 matching over 9 bases. The trim removed 6 bases at V and 1 base at J, leaving 4 bases unmatched. Germline V CDR1 and CDR2: MNHNY, SVGAGI (reference sequence). The CDR3 sequence is 14 residues long. The CDR3 DNA reads as TGTGCCAGCAGGTGGGACAGGGTTTCCTACGAGCAGTACTTC. Translation: CASRWDRVSYEQYF.

The V and J genes are TRBV9 and TRBJ2-1; D unclear. The J call is doubtful: the DNA matches TRBJ2-7 better. The V gene's germline CDR1 is SGDLS and CDR2 YYNGEE. CDR3 size: 13 residues. CDR3 sequence (DNA): TGTGCCAGCAGCGTCGGGTCCTACAATGAGCAGTACTTC. Translation gives CASSVGSYNEQYF.

Turning to this clonotype: At one boundary the junction diverges from the germline segment, which might be a read error. This rearrangement joins TRBV2 to TRBJ1-4; no reliable D call. The CDR3 extends over 14 amino acids. The germline gives CDR1 SNHLY, CDR2 FYNNEI. Here the CDR3 DNA reads TGTGCCAGCAGTCTCATGGTCGGGGTTGAAAAGCTGTTTTTT. Amino acids: CASSLMVGVEKLFF.

V and J are TRBV5-1 and TRBJ1-1; D gene ambiguous. This CDR3 is built from 13 residues. Germline V gene data show CDR1 as SGHRS and CDR2 as YFSETQ. Trimming removed 0 bases from V and 5 bases from J, with 8 bases in between. CDR3 residues: CASSLEMATEAFF. CDR3 nucleotide sequence: TGCGCCAGCAGCTTGGAGATGGCAACTGAAGCTTTCTTT. The full variable domain, in which reference TRBV5-1 and TRBJ1-1 provide the parts outside the CDR3, is KAGVTQTPRYLIKTRGQQVTLSCSPISGHRSVSWYQQTPGQGLQFLFEYFSETQRNKGNFPGRFSGRQFSNSRSEMNVSTLELGDSALYLCASSLEMATEAFFGQGTRLTVV.

The CDR3 protein is CSAILQGYSTF. The CDR3 DNA reads as TGCAGCGCCATACTACAGGGATATAGCACCTTC. V usage is TRBV29-1 and J usage is TRBJ1-2; possible D gene TRBD1, 6 bases. The CDR3 runs to 11 residues. Trimming took off 7 bases at V and 13 bases at J, with 19 bases between the two ends. Germline V gene data show CDR1 as SQVTM and CDR2 as ANQGSEA.